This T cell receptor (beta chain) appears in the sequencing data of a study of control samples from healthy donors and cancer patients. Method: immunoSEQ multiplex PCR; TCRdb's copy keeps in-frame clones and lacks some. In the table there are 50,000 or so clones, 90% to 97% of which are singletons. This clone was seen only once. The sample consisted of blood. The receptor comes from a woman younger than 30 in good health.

The CDR3 sequence: CASSLITGAGELFF. The CDR3 nucleotides read TGTGCCAGCAGTTTAATTACAGGGGCCGGGGAGCTGTTTTTT. This sequence joins TRBV27 and TRBJ2-2, with TRBD1 matching 7 bases. Germline V CDR1 and CDR2: MNHEY, SMNVEV (reference sequence). The V segment lost 2 bases and the J segment 6 bases; nucleotides outside the gene matches: 3. The CDR3 sequence is 14 residues long.